This T cell receptor (beta chain) was sequenced in a study of shared clonotypes between healthy human individuals. Whole-study findings and limits: The study found about 5% of naive CD4 clonotypes shared across a handful of donors. Generation of non-shared clonotypes was less probable than generation of clonotypes shared by all four donors.

Deletions cut 0 bases from V and 6 bases from J, with 7 bases between. Germline V gene sequence: CDR1 SGHRS, CDR2 YFSETQ. The CDR3 runs 14 residues. This clone was seen more than once but under ten times. The target antigen is unknown. Over several immunoSEQ plates, each subset's genomic DNA was distributed in even portions. Only in-frame clones appear in the TCRdb table, and some are missing; sequencing was by immunoSEQ multiplex PCR. Among over 850,000 clones listed, 75% to 80% were seen once. The sequence derives from a young man in good health. Some clones in this sample may be carry-over from other donors' samples. The sample was memory CD4+ T cells from PBMCs. Sample subset: CD45RA-negative fraction. The rearrangement uses TRBV5-1 and TRBJ1-6; unclear D gene. The CDR3 DNA sequence: TGCGCCAGCAGCTTGGGTCAGAGTAATTCACCCCTCCACTTT. Translation: CASSLGQSNSPLHF.